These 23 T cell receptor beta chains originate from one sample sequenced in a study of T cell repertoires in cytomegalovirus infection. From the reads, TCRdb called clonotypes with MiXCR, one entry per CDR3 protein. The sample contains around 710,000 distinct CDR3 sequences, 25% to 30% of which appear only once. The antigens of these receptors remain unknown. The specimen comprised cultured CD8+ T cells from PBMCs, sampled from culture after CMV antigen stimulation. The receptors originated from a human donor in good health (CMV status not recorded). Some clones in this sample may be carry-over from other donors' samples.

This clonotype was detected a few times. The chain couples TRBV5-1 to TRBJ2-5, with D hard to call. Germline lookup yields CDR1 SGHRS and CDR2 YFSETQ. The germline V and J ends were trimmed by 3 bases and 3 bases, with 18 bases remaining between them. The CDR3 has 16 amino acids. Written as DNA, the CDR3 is TGCGCCAGCAGCTCTCCGACGGGTACGGTGGAAGAGACCCAGTACTTC. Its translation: CASSSPTGTVEETQYF.

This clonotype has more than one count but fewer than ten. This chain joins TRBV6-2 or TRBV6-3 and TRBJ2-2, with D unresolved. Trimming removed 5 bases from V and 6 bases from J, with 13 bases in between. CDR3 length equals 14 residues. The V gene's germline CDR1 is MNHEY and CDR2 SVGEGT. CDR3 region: CASSPSTFPGELFF. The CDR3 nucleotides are TGTGCCAGCAGTCCCTCGACATTTCCCGGGGAGCTGTTTTTT.

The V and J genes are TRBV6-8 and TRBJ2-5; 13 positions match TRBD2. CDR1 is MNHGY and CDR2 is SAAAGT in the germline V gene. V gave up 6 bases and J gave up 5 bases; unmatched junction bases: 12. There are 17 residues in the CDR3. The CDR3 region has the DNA TGTGCCAGCAGGAGGACTAGCGGGGGCCTGGCGATCGAGACCCAGTACTTC. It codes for CASRRTSGGLAIETQYF.

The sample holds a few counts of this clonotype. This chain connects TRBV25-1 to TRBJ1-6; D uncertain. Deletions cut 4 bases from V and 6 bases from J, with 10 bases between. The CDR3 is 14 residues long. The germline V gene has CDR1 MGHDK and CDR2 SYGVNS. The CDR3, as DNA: TGTGCCAGCAGTGGAGCAGGTGCTAATTCACCCCTCCACTTT. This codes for CASSGAGANSPLHF.

The DNA for the CDR3 is TGCGCCAGCAGCCAGAGGGGATTGAACTATGGCTACACCTTC. The encoded protein is CASSQRGLNYGYTF. The rearrangement joins TRBV4-3 to TRBJ1-2; the D gene is possibly TRBD1 (5 bases). This CDR3 is built from 14 residues. Germline assignment: CDR1 LGHNA and CDR2 YSLEER. V gave up 3 bases and J gave up 2 bases, with 10 bases separating them.

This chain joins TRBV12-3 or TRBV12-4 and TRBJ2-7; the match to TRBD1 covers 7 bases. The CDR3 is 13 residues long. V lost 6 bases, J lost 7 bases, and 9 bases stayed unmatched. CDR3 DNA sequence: TGTGCCAGCAGCTCACAGGGGATAGGGGAGCAGTACGTC. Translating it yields CASSSQGIGEQYV.

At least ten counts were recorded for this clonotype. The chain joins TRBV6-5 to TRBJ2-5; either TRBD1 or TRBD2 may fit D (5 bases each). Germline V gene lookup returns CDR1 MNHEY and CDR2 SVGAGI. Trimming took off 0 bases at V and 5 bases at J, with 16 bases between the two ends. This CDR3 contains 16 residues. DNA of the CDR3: TGTGCCAGCAGTTACTCCGGACTCAGGGACGAGGAGACCCAGTACTTC. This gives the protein CASSYSGLRDEETQYF.

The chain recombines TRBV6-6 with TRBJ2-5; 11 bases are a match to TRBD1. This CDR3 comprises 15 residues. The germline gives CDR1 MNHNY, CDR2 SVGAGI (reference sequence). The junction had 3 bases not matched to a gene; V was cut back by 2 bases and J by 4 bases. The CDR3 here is CASSYQDRGRETQYF. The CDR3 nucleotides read TGTGCCAGCAGTTACCAGGACAGGGGGCGAGAGACCCAGTACTTC.

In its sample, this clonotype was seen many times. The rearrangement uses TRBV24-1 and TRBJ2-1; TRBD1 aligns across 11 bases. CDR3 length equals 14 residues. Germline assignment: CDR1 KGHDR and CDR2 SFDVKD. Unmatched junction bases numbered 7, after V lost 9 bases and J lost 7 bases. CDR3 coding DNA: TGTGCCACCCGGACAGGGGGCAACATAAATGAGCAGTTCTTC. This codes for CATRTGGNINEQFF.

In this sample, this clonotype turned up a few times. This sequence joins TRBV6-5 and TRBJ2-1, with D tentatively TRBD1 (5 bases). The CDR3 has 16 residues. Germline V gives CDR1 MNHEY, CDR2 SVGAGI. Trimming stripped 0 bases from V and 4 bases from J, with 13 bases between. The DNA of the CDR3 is TGTGCCAGCAGTTACTCCCAGGGTCCGGCGTACAATGAGCAGTTCTTC. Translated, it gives CASSYSQGPAYNEQFF.

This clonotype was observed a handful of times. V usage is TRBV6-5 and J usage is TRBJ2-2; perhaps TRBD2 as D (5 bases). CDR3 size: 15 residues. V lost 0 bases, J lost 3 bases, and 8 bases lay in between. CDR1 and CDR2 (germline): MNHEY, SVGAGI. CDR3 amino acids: CASSYSSGDTGELFF. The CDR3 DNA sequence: TGTGCCAGCAGTTACTCGTCCGGGGACACCGGGGAGCTGTTTTTT.

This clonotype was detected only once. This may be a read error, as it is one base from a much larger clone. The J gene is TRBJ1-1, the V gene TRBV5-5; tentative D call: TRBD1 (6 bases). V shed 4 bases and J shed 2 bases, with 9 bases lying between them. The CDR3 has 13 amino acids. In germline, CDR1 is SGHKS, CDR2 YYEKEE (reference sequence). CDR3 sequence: CASSVDRNTEAFF. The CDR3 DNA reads TGTGCCAGCAGCGTGGACAGAAACACTGAAGCTTTCTTT.

CDR3: CSVEGLHPQGGDWNTEAFF. CDR3 sequence (DNA): TGCAGCGTTGAGGGACTTCACCCTCAGGGGGGGGATTGGAACACTGAAGCTTTCTTT. The chain carries TRBV29-1 and TRBJ1-1; 7 bases agree with TRBD1. The CDR3 covers 19 residues. Trimming took 3 bases from V and 1 from J; bases not matched to a gene: 20. Germline lookup yields CDR1 SQVTM and CDR2 ANQGSEA.

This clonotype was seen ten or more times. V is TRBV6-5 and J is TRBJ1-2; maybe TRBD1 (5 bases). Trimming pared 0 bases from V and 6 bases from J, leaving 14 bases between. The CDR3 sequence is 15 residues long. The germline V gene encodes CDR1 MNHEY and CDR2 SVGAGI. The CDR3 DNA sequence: TGTGCCAGCAGTTACTCCCGGGACCTTCTCAATGGCTACACCTTC. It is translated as CASSYSRDLLNGYTF.

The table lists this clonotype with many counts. The CDR3 reads CASSLVSNQPQHF. CDR3 nucleotide sequence: TGTGCCAGCAGCTTAGTTTCAAATCAGCCCCAGCATTTT. The chain is built from TRBV7-2 and TRBJ1-5; D remains unclear. V lost 1 base and J lost 4, with 5 bases in between. The CDR3 spans 13 residues. Germline values: CDR1 SGHTA, CDR2 FQGNSA.

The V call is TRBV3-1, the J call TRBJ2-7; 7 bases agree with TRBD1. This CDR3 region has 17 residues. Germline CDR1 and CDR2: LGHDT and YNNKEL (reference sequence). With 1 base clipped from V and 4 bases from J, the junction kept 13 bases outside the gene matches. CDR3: CASSQGFVEDRWYEQYV. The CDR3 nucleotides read TGTGCCAGCAGCCAAGGATTCGTAGAGGACAGGTGGTACGAGCAGTACGTC.

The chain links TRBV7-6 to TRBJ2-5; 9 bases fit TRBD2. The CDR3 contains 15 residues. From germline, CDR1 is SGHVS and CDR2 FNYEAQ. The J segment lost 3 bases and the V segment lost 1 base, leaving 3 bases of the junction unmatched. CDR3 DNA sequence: TGTGCCAGCAGCTTAGTTTGGACTAGCGAAGAGACCCAGTACTTC. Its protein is CASSLVWTSEETQYF.

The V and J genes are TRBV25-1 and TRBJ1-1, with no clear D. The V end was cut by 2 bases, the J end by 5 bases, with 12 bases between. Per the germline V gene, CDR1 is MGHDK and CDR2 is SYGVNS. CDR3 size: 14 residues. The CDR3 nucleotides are TGTGCCAGCAGTGAAAAGTGGGTGGTTACTGAAGCTTTCTTT. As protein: CASSEKWVVTEAFF. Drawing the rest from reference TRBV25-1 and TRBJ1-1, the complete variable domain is EADIYQTPRYLVIGTGKKITLECSQTMGHDKMYWYQQDPGMELHLIHYSYGVNSTEKGDLSSESTVSRIRTEHFPLTLESARPSHTSQYLCASSEKWVVTEAFFGQGTRLTVV.

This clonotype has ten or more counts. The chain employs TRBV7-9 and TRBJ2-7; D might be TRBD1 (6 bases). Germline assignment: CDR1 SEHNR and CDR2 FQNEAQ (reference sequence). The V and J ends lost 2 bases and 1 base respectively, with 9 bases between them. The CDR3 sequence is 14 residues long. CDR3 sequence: CASSLSTGSYEQYF. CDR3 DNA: TGTGCCAGCAGCTTAAGTACAGGGTCCTACGAGCAGTACTTC.

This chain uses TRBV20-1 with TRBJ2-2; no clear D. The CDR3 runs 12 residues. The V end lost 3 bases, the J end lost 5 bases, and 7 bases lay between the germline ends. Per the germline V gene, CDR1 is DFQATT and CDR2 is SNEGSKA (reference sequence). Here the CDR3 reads CSARKLTGELFF. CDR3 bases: TGCAGTGCTAGGAAATTAACCGGGGAGCTGTTTTTT.

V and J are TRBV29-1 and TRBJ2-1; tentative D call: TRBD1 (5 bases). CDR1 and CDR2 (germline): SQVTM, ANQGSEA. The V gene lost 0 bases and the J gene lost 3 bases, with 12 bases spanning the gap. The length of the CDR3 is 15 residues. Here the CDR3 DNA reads TGCAGCGTTGAAGATGTGGAGACAGACTACAATGAGCAGTTCTTC. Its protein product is CSVEDVETDYNEQFF.

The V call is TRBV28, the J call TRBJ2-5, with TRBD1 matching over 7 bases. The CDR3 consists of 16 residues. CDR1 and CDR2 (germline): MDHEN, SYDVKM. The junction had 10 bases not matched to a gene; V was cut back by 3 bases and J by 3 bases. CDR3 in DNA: TGTGCCAGCAGTTTGTCCCTACAGGGGTCAGAAGAGACCCAGTACTTC. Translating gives CASSLSLQGSEETQYF. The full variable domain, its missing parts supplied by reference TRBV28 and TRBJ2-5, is DVKVTQSSRYLVKRTGEKVFLECVQDMDHENMFWYRQDPGLGLRLIYFSYDVKMKEKGDIPEGYSVSREKKERFSLILESASTNQTSMYLCASSLSLQGSEETQYFGPGTRLLVL.

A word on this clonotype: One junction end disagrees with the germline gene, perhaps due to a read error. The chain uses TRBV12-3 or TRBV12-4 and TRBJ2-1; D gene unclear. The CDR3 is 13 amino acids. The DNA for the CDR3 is TGTGCCAACAGTTCCGGAGCGCTGAATGAGCAGTTCTTC. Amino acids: CANSSGALNEQFF.